These 28 T cell receptor beta chains were sequenced from one sample in a study of blood T cell repertoires in COVID-19. TCRdb's table, derived via immunoSEQ multiplex PCR, lists solely in-frame clones and lacks some. The profile shows approximately 260,000 clones, roughly 82% of them singletons. The sequenced material came from peripheral blood. The receptors here all came from a woman aged 80 or older with active or convalescent COVID-19.

This rearrangement joins TRBV4-1 to TRBJ2-1; 8 bases are a match to TRBD2. The germline V gene has CDR1 MGHRA and CDR2 YSYEKL. The CDR3 runs to 16 residues. V shed 0 bases, J shed 8 bases, and the junction held 9 bases outside the gene matches. DNA of the CDR3: TGCGCCAGCAGCCAAGAGGACGGGAGGGTTCTCTATGAGCAGTTCTTC. Translating it yields CASSQEDGRVLYEQFF.

The CDR3 sequence is CASTRSGQFQETQYF. The DNA for the CDR3 is TGTGCCAGCACTCGATCGGGACAGTTCCAAGAGACCCAGTACTTC. The genes are TRBV28 and TRBJ2-5, with 7 bases fitting TRBD1. This CDR3 is 15 amino acids long. The V gene end was trimmed by 7 bases and the J gene end by 1 base; junction bases not matched to a gene: 9. Germline assignment: CDR1 MDHEN and CDR2 SYDVKM.

This clone was seen only a few times. The same CDR3 arises from other DNA sequences in this sample as well. The gene calls are TRBV3-1 (or the pseudogene TRBV3-2) and TRBJ1-2, with D uncertain. The CDR3 spans 13 residues. Germline V gene sequence: CDR1 LGHDT, CDR2 YNNKEL (reference sequence). V was trimmed by 0 bases and J by 4 bases, leaving 6 bases between them. The CDR3 is CASSQDRGYGYTF. For the CDR3, the DNA is TGTGCCAGCAGCCAAGATCGCGGCTATGGCTACACCTTC.

V gene TRBV7-2 combines with J gene TRBJ2-1; perhaps TRBD1 as D (6 bases). The CDR3 length is 15 residues. V lost 4 bases and J 4 bases, leaving 14 bases between the germline ends. Germline assignment: CDR1 SGHTA and CDR2 FQGNSA. In nucleotides, the CDR3 is TGTGCCAGCAGCTCACAGGGAGTTACTTACAATGAGCAGTTCTTC. Translating gives CASSSQGVTYNEQFF.

The V gene is TRBV27, the J gene TRBJ2-2, with 8 bases identical to TRBD1. This CDR3 comprises 15 residues. Germline-derived CDR1 and CDR2 are MNHEY and SMNVEV (reference sequence). The J segment lost 5 bases and the V segment lost 5 bases, leaving 7 bases of the junction unmatched. The CDR3 loop reads CASSHQGASTGELFF. In DNA, the CDR3 is TGTGCCAGCAGTCACCAGGGGGCTTCAACCGGGGAGCTGTTTTTT.

This chain links TRBV28 with TRBJ2-5; 9 bases map to TRBD1. The ends lost 5 bases at V and 5 bases at J; junction bases unmatched: 18. Germline CDR1 is MDHEN and CDR2 is SYDVKM. The CDR3 sequence is 18 residues long. The CDR3 protein is CASSALWGQGGRKETQYF. CDR3 nucleotides: TGTGCCAGCAGTGCCCTGTGGGGACAGGGAGGTCGAAAGGAGACCCAGTACTTC. The whole variable domain, filled in from reference TRBV28 and TRBJ2-5, reads DVKVTQSSRYLVKRTGEKVFLECVQDMDHENMFWYRQDPGLGLRLIYFSYDVKMKEKGDIPEGYSVSREKKERFSLILESASTNQTSMYLCASSALWGQGGRKETQYFGPGTRLLVL.

This sequence joins TRBV5-4 and TRBJ2-5; 16 bases map to TRBD2. In germline, CDR1 is SGHNT, CDR2 YYREEE (reference sequence). The CDR3 consists of 18 residues. The V and J ends lost 3 bases and 5 bases, in that order; junction bases with no gene match: 10. The CDR3 DNA reads TGTGCCAGCAGCTCGGGACTAGCGGGAGGGATTTTGAGGGAGACCCAGTACTTC. Amino acid sequence: CASSSGLAGGILRETQYF.

Only a few counts were recorded for this clone. J is TRBJ2-2 and V is TRBV5-1; TRBD2 agrees at 9 bases. Trimming cost V 3 bases and J 1 base; bases outside gene matches: 1. CDR1 and CDR2 (germline): SGHRS, YFSETQ. The CDR3 extends over 15 amino acids. The CDR3 DNA reads TGCGCCAGCAGCTCGACTAGCGGGAACACCGGGGAGCTGTTTTTT. It yields the protein CASSSTSGNTGELFF.

The chain is built from TRBV4-2 and TRBJ2-4, with D perhaps TRBD2 (6 bases). This CDR3 region has 13 residues. V was pared by 0 bases and J by 10 bases, with 10 bases between. The germline V gene has CDR1 LGHNA and CDR2 YNFKEQ. DNA for the CDR3: TGTGCCAGCAGCCAAGATATCGCGGGAATTCAGTACTTC. Translated, it gives CASSQDIAGIQYF.

This clone has a single count. The chain combines TRBV6-1 with TRBJ1-4; D uncertain. V shed 0 bases and J shed 6 bases, with 11 bases lying between them. Per the germline V gene, CDR1 is MNHNS and CDR2 is SASEGT. The CDR3 covers 15 residues. In DNA, the CDR3 is TGTGCCAGCAGTGAAGCTTTCGGTATAGATGAAAAACTGTTTTTT. It translates to CASSEAFGIDEKLFF.

The chain combines TRBV27 with TRBJ1-2; 10 bases map to TRBD1. This CDR3 is built from 14 residues. CDR1 is MNHEY and CDR2 is SMNVEV in the germline V gene (reference sequence). J lost 7 bases, V lost 7 bases, and 9 bases had no gene match. CDR3 amino acids: CASKLGGDRGGYTF. The DNA of the CDR3 is TGTGCCAGCAAACTTGGTGGGGACAGGGGTGGCTACACCTTC.

The chain carries TRBV19 and TRBJ2-7; 8 bases are shared with TRBD1. Germline trimming cut 3 bases from V and 4 bases from J; bases unmatched to any gene: 8. CDR3 length: 15 amino acids. Per germline, CDR1 LNHDA and CDR2 SQIVND (reference sequence). The CDR3 reads CASSMGQGAAYEQYF. CDR3 nucleotide sequence: TGTGCCAGTAGTATGGGGCAGGGGGCGGCTTACGAGCAGTACTTC.

With respect to this clone: In the same sample, other DNA sequences code for this CDR3. This chain joins TRBV28 and TRBJ2-7; D remains ambiguous. Trimming took off 7 bases at V and 0 bases at J, with 4 bases between the two ends. This CDR3 has 11 residues. Germline CDR1 is MDHEN and CDR2 is SYDVKM. CDR3 sequence (DNA): TGTGCCAGCACCAGCTCCTACGAGCAGTACTTC. Its translation is CASTSSYEQYF. Full variable domain (missing parts from reference TRBV28 and TRBJ2-7): DVKVTQSSRYLVKRTGEKVFLECVQDMDHENMFWYRQDPGLGLRLIYFSYDVKMKEKGDIPEGYSVSREKKERFSLILESASTNQTSMYLCASTSSYEQYFGPGTRLTVT.

The chain carries TRBV5-1 and TRBJ1-1; TRBD1 agrees at 9 bases. V lost 5 bases, J lost 6 bases, and 5 bases stayed unmatched. The CDR3 sequence is 13 residues long. Germline-derived CDR1 and CDR2 are SGHRS and YFSETQ. In nucleotides, the CDR3 is TGCGCCAGCAGGGAGGGGACAGGGCCTGAAGCTTTCTTT. This translates into CASREGTGPEAFF.

The rearrangement joins TRBV29-1 to TRBJ2-2; a weak D match, TRBD1 (5 bases). V lost 6 bases, J lost 5 bases, and 13 bases lay in between. Germline-derived CDR1 and CDR2 are SQVTM and ANQGSEA. CDR3 length equals 13 residues. The CDR3 sequence is CSVVVQGTGELFF. As DNA, the CDR3 is TGCAGCGTAGTTGTTCAGGGTACCGGGGAGCTGTTTTTT.

The chain has TRBV5-1 and TRBJ1-4, with 8 bases identical to TRBD1. CDR3 size: 15 residues. Per germline, CDR1 SGHRS and CDR2 YFSETQ. Trimming removed 7 bases from V and 4 bases from J; junction bases left unmatched: 9. In nucleotides, the CDR3 is TGCGCCAGCGACTCCCGGGACAGGCTTAATGAAAAACTGTTTTTT. Translating it yields CASDSRDRLNEKLFF.

The V and J genes are TRBV27 and TRBJ1-5, with TRBD1 as a possible D gene (5 bases). V lost 3 bases and J 4 bases, leaving 13 bases between the germline ends. The CDR3 is 15 amino acids. Germline lookup yields CDR1 MNHEY and CDR2 SMNVEV (reference sequence). The CDR3: CASSLQPGGNQPQHF. The CDR3, as DNA: TGTGCCAGCAGTTTGCAGCCCGGGGGTAATCAGCCCCAGCATTTT.

This clone was found once. This sequence joins TRBV18 and TRBJ2-3, with unresolved D. V shed 1 base and J shed 2 bases, with 7 bases lying between them. In germline, CDR1 is KGHSH, CDR2 LQKENI. The CDR3 runs 14 residues. CDR3 DNA: TGTGCCAGCTCACCACTCGACACCACAGATACGCAGTATTTT. As protein: CASSPLDTTDTQYF. Together with reference TRBV18 and TRBJ2-3, the CDR3 gives the full variable domain: NAGVMQNPRHLVRRRGQEARLRCSPMKGHSHVYWYRQLPEEGLKFMVYLQKENIIDESGMPKERFSAEFPKEGPSILRIQQVVRGDSAAYFCASSPLDTTDTQYFGPGTRLTVL.

The J gene is TRBJ2-5, the V gene TRBV9; 7 nucleotides align to TRBD2. The ends lost 0 bases at V and 5 bases at J; junction bases unmatched: 7. From germline, CDR1 is SGDLS and CDR2 YYNGEE. The CDR3 is made up of 15 amino acids. The CDR3 nucleotides read TGTGCCAGCAGCGTAGACCCGGGAGGCCAGGAGACCCAGTACTTC. This translates into CASSVDPGGQETQYF.

The chain recombines TRBV6-5 with TRBJ2-7; D is possibly TRBD1 (6 bases). Germline lookup yields CDR1 MNHEY and CDR2 SVGAGI. This CDR3 has 14 residues. The ends were cut back, 5 bases at V and 6 bases at J, with 17 bases in the middle. CDR3 bases: TGTGCCAGCAGTATTGACAGGTCCGTTGGCGAGCAGTACTTC. It encodes CASSIDRSVGEQYF.

The rearrangement links TRBV27 to TRBJ2-2; the match to TRBD1 covers 7 bases. The CDR3 contains 16 residues. V was clipped by 3 bases and J by 3 bases; unmatched bases: 7. Germline V gene sequence: CDR1 MNHEY, CDR2 SMNVEV (reference sequence). The CDR3 region has the DNA TGTGCCAGCAGTTTTCAAGACAGGGTGGACACCGGGGAGCTGTTTTTT. The encoded protein is CASSFQDRVDTGELFF.

The gene calls are TRBV4-1 and TRBJ1-5, with no clear D. Germline V gene data show CDR1 as MGHRA and CDR2 as YSYEKL. This CDR3 contains 16 residues. Trimming pared 1 base from V and 1 base from J, leaving 11 bases between. The CDR3 loop reads CASSQAFGISNQPQHF. DNA of the CDR3: TGCGCCAGCAGCCAAGCGTTCGGGATCAGCAATCAGCCCCAGCATTTT.

The gene calls are TRBV9 and TRBJ1-5; 7 nucleotides line up with TRBD1. Unmatched junction bases numbered 2, after V lost 0 bases and J lost 2 bases. Germline V gene data show CDR1 as SGDLS and CDR2 as YYNGEE. The length of the CDR3 is 15 residues. CDR3 coding DNA: TGTGCCAGCAGCGTAGGACAGGGAGGCAATCAGCCCCAGCATTTT. Residues: CASSVGQGGNQPQHF.

This chain uses TRBV7-8 with TRBJ1-1, with D unresolved. CDR1 is SGHVS, CDR2 FQNEAQ, per germline. V lost 0 bases and J lost 4, with 12 bases in between. There are 15 residues in the CDR3. The CDR3: CASSLADSWGTEAFF. CDR3 nucleotide sequence: TGTGCCAGCAGCTTAGCGGACTCGTGGGGCACTGAAGCTTTCTTT.

The chain employs TRBV18 and TRBJ2-3; D gene uncertain. CDR1 is KGHSH, CDR2 LQKENI, per germline. Trimming stripped 5 bases from V and 5 bases from J, with 8 bases between. The CDR3 totals 12 residues. The chain's CDR3 is CASSTTRDTQYF. The CDR3 DNA follows: TGTGCCAGCTCAACCACTCGAGATACGCAGTATTTT.

This clone was counted once. The chain combines TRBV18 with TRBJ1-1; no reliable D call. The CDR3 is 14 residues long. Germline-derived CDR1 and CDR2 are KGHSH and LQKENI. The V end lost 5 bases, the J end lost 1 base, and 11 bases lay between the germline ends. CDR3 nucleotides: TGTGCCAGCTCAACCTCCGGGAAGAACACTGAAGCTTTCTTT. The encoded protein is CASSTSGKNTEAFF.

This chain joins TRBV5-1 and TRBJ2-1, with TRBD1 matching over 7 bases. The V gene end was trimmed by 6 bases and the J gene end by 2 bases; junction bases not matched to a gene: 5. The CDR3 contains 14 residues. Germline V gives CDR1 SGHRS, CDR2 YFSETQ. CDR3 DNA: TGCGCCAGCACCTCGGGACAGACCTACAATGAGCAGTTCTTC. Translating it yields CASTSGQTYNEQFF.

This chain connects TRBV5-1 to TRBJ2-7; the match to TRBD2 covers 10 bases. J lost 7 bases, V lost 7 bases, and 11 bases had no gene match. This CDR3 has 14 amino acids. Germline V gene sequence: CDR1 SGHRS, CDR2 YFSETQ. CDR3 loop: CASSTQREGLEQYF. The CDR3 bases are TGCGCCAGCTCGACCCAGCGGGAGGGCCTAGAGCAGTACTTC.